Following are 21 T cell receptor beta chains from one sample sequenced in a study of T cells in localized non-small cell lung cancer. The repertoire was sequenced with immunoSEQ multiplex PCR; TCRdb's copy has only in-frame clones and lacks some. The sample shows 55,000 to 75,000 clones, 70% to 90% of them seen only once. Material: peripheral blood, obtained before any cancer treatment. These receptors originate from a male donor at least 60 years old with stage III squamous cell lung carcinoma.

The table lists this clone with a count of one. CDR3 coding DNA: TGTGCCAGCAGTGAATTATACAATGAGCAGTTCTTC. Protein product: CASSELYNEQFF. The chain is built from TRBV6-1 and TRBJ2-1; D unresolved. The CDR3 has 12 residues. Germline CDR1 MNHNS, CDR2 SASEGT. The V and J ends lost 2 bases and 4 bases respectively, with 3 bases between them.

This sequence joins TRBV7-5 and TRBJ2-7; the D call of TRBD2 is as the table states it, not checked on the DNA. TRBV7-5 is a listed pseudogene. The CDR3 has 15 amino acids. The CDR3 is CARSPSEEVDYEQYV. The CDR3 region has the DNA TGTGCCAGAAGCCCCAGCGAGGAGGTCGACTACGAGCAGTACGTC.

This clone counts as medium-sized. J is TRBJ1-6 and V is TRBV5-8; possible D gene TRBD1, 6 bases. Trimming cost V 0 bases and J 9 bases, with 10 bases left between them. Germline lookup yields CDR1 SGHTS and CDR2 YDEGEE. The CDR3 is 14 amino acids. The CDR3 coding sequence is TGTGCCAGCAGCTTGGAAGGGGGAGGTTCACCCCTCCACTTT. Protein sequence: CASSLEGGGSPLHF.

A single count supports this clone. V is TRBV7-2 and J is TRBJ1-2, with 10 bases matching TRBD1. Germline CDR1 reads SGHTA; CDR2 reads FQGNSA. The J segment lost 3 bases and the V segment lost 5 bases, leaving 6 bases of the junction unmatched. The length of the CDR3 is 15 residues. For the CDR3, the DNA is TGTGCCAGCAGCACTCGACAGGGGGCTTACTATGGCTACACCTTC. Residues: CASSTRQGAYYGYTF.

The chain carries TRBV2 and TRBJ1-4, with unresolved D. Trimming removed 5 bases at V and 4 bases at J, with 11 bases between. The CDR3 covers 14 residues. Germline-derived CDR1 and CDR2 are SNHLY and FYNNEI. Here the CDR3 reads CASSKDGSNEKLFF. The DNA of the CDR3 is TGTGCCAGCAGTAAGGACGGAAGTAATGAAAAACTGTTTTTT. The entire variable domain, with the rest obtained from reference TRBV2 and TRBJ1-4, is as follows: EPEVTQTPSHQVTQMGQEVILRCVPISNHLYFYWYRQILGQKVEFLVSFYNNEISEKSEIFDDQFSVERPDGSNFTLKIRSTKLEDSAMYFCASSKDGSNEKLFFGSGTQLSVL.

This chain uses TRBV19 with TRBJ1-1, with a tentative D call TRBD1 (6 bases). The CDR3 covers 15 residues. The germline CDR1 and CDR2 sequences are LNHDA and SQIVND (reference sequence). Trimming removed 10 bases at V and 4 bases at J, with 22 bases between. The CDR3, as DNA: TGTGCCACATTCCAAACGGGGGCAGTAAGCACTGAAGCTTTCTTT. This sequence encodes CATFQTGAVSTEAFF. The variable domain in full, completed from reference TRBV19 and TRBJ1-1, reads DGGITQSPKYLFRKEGQNVTLSCEQNLNHDAMYWYRQDPGQGLRLIYYSQIVNDFQKGDIAEGYSVSREKKESFPLTVTSAQKNPTAFYLCATFQTGAVSTEAFFGQGTRLTVV.

The rearrangement links TRBV18 to TRBJ1-1; perhaps TRBD1 as D (5 bases). Trimming took off 4 bases at V and 3 bases at J, with 9 bases between the two ends. Germline V gene data show CDR1 as KGHSH and CDR2 as LQKENI. The CDR3 consists of 13 residues. CDR3 amino acids: CASSRIQDTEAFF. CDR3 bases: TGTGCCAGCTCACGGATACAGGACACTGAAGCTTTCTTT.

The chain is built from TRBV29-1 and TRBJ2-3, with D unclear. The CDR3 runs 14 residues. Trimming removed 5 bases at V and 1 base at J, with 13 bases between. Germline CDR1 SQVTM, CDR2 ANQGSEA. CDR3 sequence: CSVYYRHRTDTQYF. Written as DNA, the CDR3 is TGCAGCGTTTATTACCGACACCGCACAGATACGCAGTATTTT.

The CDR3 nucleotides read TGTGCCAGCAGTCGGGGTTGGACTGAAGCTTTCTTT. Amino acids: CASSRGWTEAFF. The gene calls are TRBV28 and TRBJ1-1; no clear D. Looked up from germline, CDR1 is MDHEN and CDR2 is SYDVKM. The germline V and J ends were trimmed by 5 bases and 5 bases, with 9 bases remaining between them. This CDR3 has 12 amino acids.

The genes are TRBV5-1 and TRBJ2-2; D is unresolved. Germline CDR1 SGHRS, CDR2 YFSETQ. Trimming took off 0 bases at V and 0 bases at J, with 12 bases between the two ends. The CDR3 extends over 17 amino acids. The CDR3 reads CASSLEGIGANTGELFF. CDR3 in DNA: TGCGCCAGCAGCTTGGAAGGTATAGGCGCGAACACCGGGGAGCTGTTTTTT.

V and J are TRBV6-5 and TRBJ2-2; TRBD2 might be the D (5 bases). V lost 7 bases and J lost 7, with 7 bases in between. Germline V gene sequence: CDR1 MNHEY, CDR2 SVGAGI. CDR3 length equals 11 residues. CDR3: CASTRGGELFF. CDR3 sequence (DNA): TGTGCCAGCACTCGGGGCGGGGAGCTGTTTTTT.

The genes are TRBV14 and TRBJ1-2; D gene ambiguous. V was cut by 4 bases and J by 7 bases, with 13 bases left in between. Germline V gene sequence: CDR1 SGHDN, CDR2 FVKESK. The CDR3 has 13 amino acids. As DNA, the CDR3 is TGTGCCAGCAGCCGGACGGTGGCCGGTGGCTACACCTTC. Translation: CASSRTVAGGYTF. Using reference TRBV14 and TRBJ1-2 for the parts outside the CDR3, the full variable domain is EAGVTQFPSHSVIEKGQTVTLRCDPISGHDNLYWYRRVMGKEIKFLLHFVKESKQDESGMPNNRFLAERTGGTYSTLKVQPAELEDSGVYFCASSRTVAGGYTFGSGTRLTVV.

The chain links TRBV9 to TRBJ2-5; D perhaps matches TRBD1 (6 bases). Germline CDR1 is SGDLS and CDR2 is YYNGEE. Trimming took off 4 bases at V and 1 base at J, with 14 bases between the two ends. The CDR3 has 15 amino acids. For the CDR3, the DNA is TGTGCCAGCAGCAATACAGGGTGGCCCCAAGAGACCCAGTACTTC. It is translated as CASSNTGWPQETQYF.

This clone was observed a single time. The chain couples TRBV5-1 to TRBJ1-3, with D maybe TRBD1 (6 bases). The CDR3 length is 14 residues. V dropped 3 bases and J dropped 4 bases, with 11 bases sitting between them. CDR1 is SGHRS, CDR2 YFSETQ, per germline. The CDR3 region is CASSWGPEGNTIYF. For the CDR3, the DNA is TGCGCCAGCAGCTGGGGGCCGGAGGGAAACACCATATATTTT.

The V call is TRBV29-1, the J call TRBJ2-1; 11 bases are a match to TRBD2. The germline V gene encodes CDR1 SQVTM and CDR2 ANQGSEA. This CDR3 is 14 amino acids long. The trim removed 4 bases at V and 7 bases at J, leaving 6 bases unmatched. CDR3 bases: TGCAGCGTTGGGGTGACTAGCGGGGTTAATGAGCAGTTCTTC. Protein: CSVGVTSGVNEQFF.

The rearrangement joins TRBV7-2 to TRBJ1-1; perhaps TRBD1 as D (6 bases). The germline V gene encodes CDR1 SGHTA and CDR2 FQGNSA. The V end was cut by 0 bases, the J end by 8 bases, with 10 bases between. CDR3 length: 13 amino acids. This CDR3 is CASSLAGQLEAFF. CDR3 DNA: TGTGCCAGCAGCTTAGCAGGACAGTTAGAAGCTTTCTTT.

The chain has TRBV7-9 and TRBJ2-3, with D possibly being TRBD1 (6 bases). The V gene lost 1 base and the J gene lost 1 base, with 9 bases spanning the gap. The CDR3 covers 15 residues. The germline CDR1 and CDR2 sequences are SEHNR and FQNEAQ (reference sequence). The CDR3 spells CASSLGTAGTDTQYF. The DNA for the CDR3 is TGTGCCAGCAGCTTAGGGACAGCAGGCACAGATACGCAGTATTTT.

This chain uses TRBV10-3 with TRBJ1-3; 7 nucleotides line up with TRBD1. The CDR3 is 15 amino acids. The J segment lost 2 bases and the V segment lost 2 bases, leaving 3 bases of the junction unmatched. Germline assignment: CDR1 ENHRY and CDR2 SYGVKD. CDR3 sequence (DNA): TGTGCCATCAGTGAGCGGACAGGCACTGGAAACACCATATATTTT. This encodes CAISERTGTGNTIYF.

Comments on this clone: This likely comes from a read error, as the CDR3 has no conserved phenylalanine or tryptophan at its end. V is TRBV28 and J is TRBJ1-2, with a tentative D call TRBD1 (5 bases). The germline V and J ends were trimmed by 7 bases and 5 bases, with 11 bases remaining between them. This CDR3 contains 12 residues. The germline V gene encodes CDR1 MDHEN and CDR2 SYDVKM. The CDR3 bases are TGTGCCAGCACCCGTGGGGGGTATGGCTACACCCTC. Amino acids: CASTRGGYGYTL.

The V gene is TRBV6-6, the J gene TRBJ1-4; 7 bases are shared with TRBD1. The V gene end was trimmed by 6 bases and the J gene end by 9 bases; junction bases not matched to a gene: 16. The CDR3 extends over 16 amino acids. Germline loops: CDR1 MNHNY, CDR2 SVGAGI (reference sequence). CDR3 amino acids: CASSELGGKAGQKLFF. The CDR3 region has the DNA TGTGCCAGCAGCGAATTAGGGGGCAAGGCCGGCCAAAAACTGTTTTTT.

This clone is medium-sized within its sample. This chain joins TRBV4-2 and TRBJ2-4; TRBD1 is a possible D gene (5 bases). With 1 base removed from V and 0 bases from J, the gap between germline ends came to 19 bases. This CDR3 is built from 19 residues. Germline CDR1 reads LGHNA; CDR2 reads YNFKEQ. DNA for the CDR3: TGTGCCAGCAGCCAAGGAAGTTCTACAGGTAACCTAGCCAAAAACATTCAGTACTTC. This gives the protein CASSQGSSTGNLAKNIQYF.